This T cell receptor beta chain was captured in a study of metastatic and nonmetastatic thyroid tumors. Comments on this clone: The junction differs from germline at one of its ends, possibly a read error.

No patient had received any treatment before thyroid surgery. This CDR3 has 14 amino acids. Germline CDR1 GTSNPN, CDR2 SVGIG (reference sequence). In the source study's methods: Differences in CDR3 between clinicopathological groups were drawn on to build a classifier intended to discriminate distant-metastatic papillary thyroid cancer patients. TCRdb re-analyzed the PCR reads through MiXCR. The V and J calls were not made by the authors but by TCRdb's processing. The data contain tens of thousands of clones, approximately 29% of them singletons. The sample consisted of blood. The genes are TRBV30 and TRBJ2-1, with 12 positions matching TRBD1. The receptor comes from a female donor with papillary thyroid cancer or a benign thyroid nodule (not recorded which). Some clones in this sample may be carry-over from other donors' samples. In DNA form, the CDR3 reads TGTGCCTTGAGTCACGGGACAGGGGGCAAAGGGCAGTTCTTC. Protein product: CALSHGTGGKGQFF. The full variable domain, with the rest looked up from reference TRBV30 and TRBJ2-1, is SQTIHQWPATLVQPVGSPLSLECTVEGTSNPNLYWYRQAAGRGLQLLFYSVGIGQISSEVPQNLSASRPQDRQFILSSKKLLLSDSGFYLCALSHGTGGKGQFFGPGTRLTVL.